This T cell receptor (beta chain) was obtained from a study of T cell clusters in autoimmune cytopenias. One tube held mixed TRB-A and TRB-B primer pools for touch-down PCR. TCRdb reprocessed the multiplex PCR reads, keeping one entry per CDR3 protein, no DNA. There are approximately 12,000 distinct CDR3 sequences in the sample, with roughly a quarter held by the top ten. TRB was amplified from approximately 250 ng of peripheral blood genomic DNA per sample. This clonotype counts as medium-sized by frequency. Its antigen is as yet unknown. This CDR3 has 14 residues. Per the germline V gene, CDR1 is MNHEY and CDR2 is SVGAGI. Study-wide results and limits: Functional roles of the in silico T cell clusters still await experimental validation. Primary autoimmune cytopenia patients seemingly lacked the physiological T cell clusters found in healthy donors.

This sample also belongs to another study, concerning T cell repertoires in aging, cancer and after chemotherapy. Per that study: Clear clonal overlap appeared across healthy donor samples taken over several months to years. Median generation probability rose over the chemotherapy interval in each cancer cohort, suggesting rebound thymic output.

The sequencing sample was made of peripheral blood. This receptor was identified in a human donor in good health. The chain has TRBV6-5 and TRBJ2-4. CDR3 in amino acids: CASSQTIAKNIQYF.